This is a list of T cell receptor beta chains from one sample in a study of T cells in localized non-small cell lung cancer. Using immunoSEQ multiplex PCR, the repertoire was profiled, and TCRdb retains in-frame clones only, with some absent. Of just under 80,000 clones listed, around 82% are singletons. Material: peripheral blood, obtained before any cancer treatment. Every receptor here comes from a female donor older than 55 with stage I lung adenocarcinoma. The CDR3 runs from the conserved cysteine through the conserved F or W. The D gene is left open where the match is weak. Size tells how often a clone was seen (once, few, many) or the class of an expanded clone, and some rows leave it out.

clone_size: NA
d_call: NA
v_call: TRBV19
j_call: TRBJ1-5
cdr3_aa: CASSTGRTGGNQPQHF
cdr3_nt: TGTGCCAGTAGTACGGGGCGTACCGGCGGCAATCAGCCCCAGCATTTT

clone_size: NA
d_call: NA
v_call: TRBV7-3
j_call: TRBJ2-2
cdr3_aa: CASSLIRASSVLTNTGELFF
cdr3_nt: TGTGCCAGCAGCTTGATTCGGGCCTCTAGCGTTTTAACGAACACCGGGGAGCTGTTTTTT

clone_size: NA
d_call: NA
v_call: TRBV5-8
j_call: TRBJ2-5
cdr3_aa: CASSLVRIQGETQYF
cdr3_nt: TGTGCCAGCAGCTTGGTGCGGATTCAGGGAGAGACCCAGTACTTC

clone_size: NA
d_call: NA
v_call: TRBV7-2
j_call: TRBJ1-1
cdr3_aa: CASSPRLAGATEAFF
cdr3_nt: TGTGCCAGCAGCCCCCGTCTTGCGGGGGCTACTGAAGCTTTCTTT

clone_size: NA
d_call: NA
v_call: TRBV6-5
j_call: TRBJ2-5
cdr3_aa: CASSLRRGETQYF
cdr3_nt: TGTGCCAGCAGTTTGCGGCGTGGAGAGACCCAGTACTTC

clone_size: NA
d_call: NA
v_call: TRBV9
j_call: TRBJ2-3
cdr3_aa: CASSVGGGDTQYF
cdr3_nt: TGTGCCAGCAGCGTAGGAGGCGGAGATACGCAGTATTTT

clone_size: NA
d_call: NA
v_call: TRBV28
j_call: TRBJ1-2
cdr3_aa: CASGMASRANYGYTF
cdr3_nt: TGTGCCAGCGGAATGGCCAGCAGAGCTAACTATGGCTACACCTTC

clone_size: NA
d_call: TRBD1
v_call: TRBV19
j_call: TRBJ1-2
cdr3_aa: CASQQGLNAYGYTF
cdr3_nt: TGTGCCAGTCAACAGGGGCTTAACGCCTATGGCTACACCTTC

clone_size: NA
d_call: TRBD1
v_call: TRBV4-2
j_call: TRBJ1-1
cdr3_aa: CASSSRPTGGTEAFF
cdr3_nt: TGTGCCAGCAGCTCCCGACCGACAGGGGGCACTGAAGCTTTCTTT

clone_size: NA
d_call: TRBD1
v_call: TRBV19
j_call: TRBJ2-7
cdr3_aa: CASSSVGQVYEQYF
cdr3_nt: TGTGCCAGTAGTTCTGTCGGACAGGTCTACGAGCAGTACTTC

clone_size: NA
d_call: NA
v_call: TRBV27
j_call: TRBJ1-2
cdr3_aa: CASRSAARLYGYTF
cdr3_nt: TGTGCCAGCAGATCAGCCGCGCGGCTCTATGGCTACACCTTC

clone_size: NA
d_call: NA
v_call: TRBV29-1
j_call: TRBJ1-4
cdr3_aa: CSVGRGSTNEKLFF
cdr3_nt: TGCAGCGTTGGAAGGGGCTCGACTAATGAAAAACTGTTTTTT

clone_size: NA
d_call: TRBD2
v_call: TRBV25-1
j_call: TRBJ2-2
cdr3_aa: CASSVLAGGSTWAGELFF
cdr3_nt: TGTGCCAGCAGTGTACTAGCGGGAGGTTCGACTTGGGCCGGGGAGCTGTTTTTT

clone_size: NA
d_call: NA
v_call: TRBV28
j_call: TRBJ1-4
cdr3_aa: CASSMDINEKLFF
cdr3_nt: TGTGCCAGCAGCATGGACATTAATGAAAAACTGTTTTTT

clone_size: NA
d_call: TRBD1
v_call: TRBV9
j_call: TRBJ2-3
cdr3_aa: CASTPGGTGTTDTQYF
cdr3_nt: TGTGCCAGCACTCCCGGGGGGACAGGGACCACAGATACGCAGTATTTT

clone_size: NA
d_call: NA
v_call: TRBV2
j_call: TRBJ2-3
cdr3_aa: CASSPRERVTDTQYF
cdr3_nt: TGTGCCAGCAGTCCAAGGGAGCGGGTCACAGATACGCAGTATTTT

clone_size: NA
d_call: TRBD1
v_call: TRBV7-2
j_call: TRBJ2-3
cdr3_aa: CASSASGTGGMDTQYF
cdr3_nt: TGTGCCAGCAGCGCCTCCGGGACAGGGGGCATGGATACGCAGTATTTT

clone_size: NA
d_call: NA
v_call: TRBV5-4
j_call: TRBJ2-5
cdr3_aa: CASSLTGGEETQYF
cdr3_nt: TGTGCCAGCAGCTTGACCGGAGGGGAGGAGACCCAGTACTTC

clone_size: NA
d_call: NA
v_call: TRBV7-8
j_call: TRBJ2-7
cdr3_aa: CASSLQGYEQYF
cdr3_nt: TGTGCCAGCAGCTTGCAGGGCTACGAGCAGTACTTC

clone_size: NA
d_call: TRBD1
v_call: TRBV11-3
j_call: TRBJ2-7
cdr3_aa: CASSLTGNEQYF
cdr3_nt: TGTGCCAGCAGCTTGACAGGGAACGAGCAGTACTTC

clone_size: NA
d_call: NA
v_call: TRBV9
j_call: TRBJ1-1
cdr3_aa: CASSVQDRLNTEAFF
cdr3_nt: TGTGCCAGCAGCGTTCAAGATCGGCTCAACACTGAAGCTTTCTTT

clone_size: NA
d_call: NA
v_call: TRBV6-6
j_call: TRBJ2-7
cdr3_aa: CASSYLGHPTYEQYF
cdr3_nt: TGTGCCAGCAGTTACCTGGGACATCCGACCTACGAGCAGTACTTC

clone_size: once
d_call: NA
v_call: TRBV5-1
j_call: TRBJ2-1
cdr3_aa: CASSPGGWGGTYNEQFF
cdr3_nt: TGCGCCAGCAGCCCGGGCGGATGGGGGGGCACTTACAATGAGCAGTTCTTC

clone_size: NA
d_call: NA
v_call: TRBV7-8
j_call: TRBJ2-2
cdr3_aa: CASRPTNTGELFF
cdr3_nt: TGTGCCAGCAGGCCTACGAACACCGGGGAGCTGTTTTTT

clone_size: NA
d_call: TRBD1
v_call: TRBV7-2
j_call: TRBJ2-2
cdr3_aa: CASRSYRGNTGELFF
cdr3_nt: TGTGCCAGCAGGTCCTACAGGGGTAACACCGGGGAGCTGTTTTTT

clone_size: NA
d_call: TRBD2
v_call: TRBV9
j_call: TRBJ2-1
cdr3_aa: CASSATSGSYNEQFF
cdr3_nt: TGTGCCAGCAGCGCAACTAGCGGCTCCTACAATGAGCAGTTCTTC

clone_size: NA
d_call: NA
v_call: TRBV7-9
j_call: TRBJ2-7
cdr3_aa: CASSPIPYEQYF
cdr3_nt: TGTGCCAGCAGCCCCATTCCCTACGAGCAGTACTTC

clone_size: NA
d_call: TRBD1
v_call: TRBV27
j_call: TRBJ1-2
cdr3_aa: CASKKDRAGYTF
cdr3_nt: TGTGCCAGCAAAAAGGACAGGGCTGGCTACACCTTC

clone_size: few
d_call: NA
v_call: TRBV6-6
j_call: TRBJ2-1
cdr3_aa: CASSYATTFNEQFF
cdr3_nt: TGTGCCAGCAGTTACGCTACAACCTTCAATGAGCAGTTCTTC

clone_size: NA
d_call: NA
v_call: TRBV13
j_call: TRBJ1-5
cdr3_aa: CASSLAGVSNQPQHF
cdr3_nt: TGTGCCAGCAGCTTAGCAGGGGTAAGCAATCAGCCCCAGCATTTT

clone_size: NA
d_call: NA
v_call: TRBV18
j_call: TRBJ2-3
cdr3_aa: CASSPPSADTQYF
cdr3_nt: TGTGCCAGCTCACCCCCTAGTGCAGATACGCAGTATTTT

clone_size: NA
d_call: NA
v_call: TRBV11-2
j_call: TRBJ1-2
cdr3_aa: CASSRGGQDGYTF
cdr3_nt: TGTGCCAGCAGCAGGGGGGGGCAGGATGGCTACACCTTC

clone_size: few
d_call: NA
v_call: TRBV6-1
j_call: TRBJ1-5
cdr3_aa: CATMHRGYSNQPQHF
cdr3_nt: TGTGCCACGATGCACCGAGGTTATAGCAATCAGCCCCAGCATTTT

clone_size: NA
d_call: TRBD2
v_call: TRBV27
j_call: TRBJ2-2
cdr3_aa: CASRTWGRDTGELFF
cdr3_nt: TGTGCCAGCAGAACTTGGGGGAGGGACACCGGGGAGCTGTTTTTT

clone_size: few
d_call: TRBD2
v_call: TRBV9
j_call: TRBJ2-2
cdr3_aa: CASAPSGSTGELFF
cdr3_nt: TGTGCCAGCGCTCCTAGCGGTTCCACCGGGGAGCTGTTTTTT

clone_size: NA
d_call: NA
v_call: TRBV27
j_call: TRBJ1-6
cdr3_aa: CASSLIPPGSRGIPNSPLHF
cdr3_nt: TGTGCCAGCAGCCTAATACCCCCGGGTTCACGAGGGATTCCTAATTCACCCCTCCACTTT